A single sample is the source of the 26 T cell receptor beta chains below, sequenced in a study of T cell repertoires in ileal Crohn's disease. The protocol was immunoSEQ multiplex PCR, while the TCRdb copy is restricted to in-frame clones and leaves out a portion. The sample yields about 15,000 clones, roughly 78% seen once. The sequenced material came from ileal tissue. These receptors all stem from an adult with Crohn's disease.

The chain has TRBV6-1 and TRBJ1-5; 9 bases fit TRBD1. Trimming at V came to 7 bases and at J to 7 bases, leaving 8 bases not matched to a gene. Germline-derived CDR1 and CDR2 are MNHNS and SASEGT. CDR3 length equals 14 residues. Here the CDR3 reads CASNTQGAGQPQHF. As DNA, the CDR3 is TGTGCCAGCAATACACAGGGGGCGGGGCAGCCCCAGCATTTT.

This clone appeared a single time. The rearrangement uses TRBV6-6 and TRBJ1-1; D may be TRBD1 (5 bases). The V end lost 6 bases, the J end lost 6 bases, and 14 bases lay between the germline ends. The CDR3 totals 13 residues. Germline loops: CDR1 MNHNY, CDR2 SVGAGI (reference sequence). Written as DNA, the CDR3 is TGTGCCAGCAGCCGCCAGGGATGGGCTGAAGCTTTCTTT. Its translation: CASSRQGWAEAFF.

The chain couples TRBV4-1 to TRBJ2-1; TRBD2 is a possible D gene (7 bases). Germline CDR1 reads MGHRA; CDR2 reads YSYEKL. The CDR3 consists of 17 residues. Trimming removed 2 bases from V and 9 bases from J, with 23 bases in between. In DNA, the CDR3 is TGCGCCAGCAGCCAAAGTGGAGGGGGGGGGCCTTCGAGTGAGCAGTTCTTC. This encodes CASSQSGGGGPSSEQFF.

The chain couples TRBV7-8 to TRBJ2-3; TRBD2 agrees at 11 bases. The germline CDR1 and CDR2 sequences are SGHVS and FQNEAQ. This CDR3 has 16 amino acids. The V and J ends lost 5 bases and 0 bases, in that order; junction bases with no gene match: 4. The CDR3 nucleotides are TGTGCCAGCAGCCGGACTAGCGGGCATAGCACAGATACGCAGTATTTT. Translated, it gives CASSRTSGHSTDTQYF.

CDR3 DNA sequence: TGTGCCAGCAGTTATAGACAGGGGGGAACTGAAGCTTTCTTT. It specifies CASSYRQGGTEAFF. The chain combines TRBV6-5 with TRBJ1-1, with 9 bases that match TRBD1. Germline CDR1 is MNHEY and CDR2 is SVGAGI. The J segment lost 5 bases and the V segment lost 3 bases, leaving 4 bases of the junction unmatched. This CDR3 comprises 14 residues.

This chain joins TRBV29-1 and TRBJ1-2; TRBD1 agrees at 9 bases. J lost 8 bases, V lost 6 bases, and 13 bases had no gene match. Germline-derived CDR1 and CDR2 are SQVTM and ANQGSEA. The CDR3 consists of 14 residues. In DNA, the CDR3 is TGCAGCGTCACAACTGGACAGGGGTTAGGCGGCTACACCTTC. It codes for CSVTTGQGLGGYTF.

This clone was observed a handful of times. The genes are TRBV6-5 and TRBJ2-5; 9 bases are shared with TRBD2. The CDR3 extends over 15 amino acids. V dropped 5 bases and J dropped 5; count of bases not matched to a gene: 9. Germline CDR1 is MNHEY and CDR2 is SVGAGI. CDR3 coding DNA: TGTGCCAGCAGTATTAGCGGGGGCGGCGGGGAGACCCAGTACTTC. This codes for CASSISGGGGETQYF.

This clone showed up just a few times. The chain links TRBV5-5 to TRBJ2-1, with 7 nucleotides matching TRBD2. The CDR3 covers 16 residues. V trimming: 0 bases; J trimming: 8 bases; junction bases outside the gene matches: 11. Germline V lookup: CDR1 SGHKS, CDR2 YYEKEE (reference sequence). The CDR3 nucleotides read TGTGCCAGCAGCTTGGTCGGGGGAGGGAGCCACGATGAGCAGTTCTTC. The encoded protein is CASSLVGGGSHDEQFF.

V gene TRBV19 combines with J gene TRBJ1-1; D ambiguous. Germline V gene data show CDR1 as LNHDA and CDR2 as SQIVND (reference sequence). The V and J ends lost 5 bases and 1 base respectively, with 11 bases between them. The CDR3 runs 14 residues. The CDR3 loop is CASSPRAGNTEAFF. The DNA for the CDR3 is TGTGCCAGTAGTCCCCGAGCAGGGAACACTGAAGCTTTCTTT.

The chain links TRBV2 to TRBJ1-3; 7 nucleotides line up with TRBD1. Unmatched junction bases numbered 9, after V lost 6 bases and J lost 4 bases. Germline assignment: CDR1 SNHLY and CDR2 FYNNEI. This CDR3 spans 15 amino acids. This CDR3 is CASRGQPARGNTIYF. The CDR3 coding sequence is TGTGCCAGCAGGGGACAGCCGGCGCGAGGAAACACCATATATTTT. Full variable domain (rest looked up from reference TRBV2 and TRBJ1-3): EPEVTQTPSHQVTQMGQEVILRCVPISNHLYFYWYRQILGQKVEFLVSFYNNEISEKSEIFDDQFSVERPDGSNFTLKIRSTKLEDSAMYFCASRGQPARGNTIYFGEGSWLTVV.

This clone was seen more than once but under ten times. This rearrangement joins TRBV6-4 to TRBJ2-3; 10 bases match TRBD2. Trimming cost V 0 bases and J 4 bases; bases outside gene matches: 1. Germline CDR1 reads MRHNA; CDR2 reads SNTAGT. CDR3 length: 15 residues. The CDR3 bases are TGTGCCAGCAGTGACTCAGCGGGGGGGTCAGATACGCAGTATTTT. It specifies CASSDSAGGSDTQYF.

V gene TRBV30 combines with J gene TRBJ2-7; 9 bases agree with TRBD1. V trimming: 2 bases; J trimming: 5 bases; junction bases outside the gene matches: 10. The CDR3 is 15 residues long. In germline, CDR1 is GTSNPN, CDR2 SVGIG (reference sequence). The CDR3 loop is CAWSPVGQGNHEQYF. CDR3 coding DNA: TGTGCCTGGAGTCCCGTGGGACAGGGAAACCACGAGCAGTACTTC.

This clone has more than one count but fewer than ten. Different DNA sequences within this sample yield the same CDR3. This sequence joins TRBV5-5 and TRBJ2-3, with TRBD2 matching over 11 bases. In germline, CDR1 is SGHKS, CDR2 YYEKEE (reference sequence). The CDR3 is 16 residues long. The V and J ends lost 2 bases and 0 bases, in that order; junction bases with no gene match: 2. Here the CDR3 DNA reads TGTGCCAGCAGCTTTCTAGCGGGAGGAAGCACAGATACGCAGTATTTT. Translation: CASSFLAGGSTDTQYF.

Here the CDR3 DNA reads TGCAGCGTTGTTACAGGGGGATCGGGTGAAGCTTTCTTT. As protein: CSVVTGGSGEAFF. The J gene is TRBJ1-1, the V gene TRBV29-1, with TRBD1 identical over 8 bases. This CDR3 region has 13 residues. Germline CDR1 is SQVTM and CDR2 is ANQGSEA. Unmatched junction bases numbered 8, after V lost 4 bases and J lost 7 bases.

The rearrangement uses TRBV11-2 and TRBJ1-2; the D is unclear. Trimming shortened V by 1 base and J by 8 bases, and 11 bases separated the two germline ends. Germline V gene lookup returns CDR1 SGHAT and CDR2 FQNNGV. The CDR3 totals 13 residues. The CDR3 spells CASSLAPFRGYTF. For the CDR3, the DNA is TGTGCCAGCAGCTTAGCTCCCTTTAGAGGCTACACCTTC.

This chain uses TRBV10-2 with TRBJ1-5, with D possibly TRBD1 on 5 matching bases. CDR1 and CDR2 from the germline V gene are WSHSY and SAAADI. The V end lost 10 bases, the J end lost 3 bases, and 16 bases lay between the germline ends. This CDR3 is built from 14 residues. The CDR3 sequence: CATRPGHSNQPQHF. CDR3 nucleotide sequence: TGCGCCACTAGGCCCGGACACTCCAATCAGCCCCAGCATTTT.

The chain combines TRBV18 with TRBJ1-1; TRBD1 agrees at 7 bases. The CDR3 runs to 14 residues. CDR1 is KGHSH, CDR2 LQKENI, per germline. The J segment lost 5 bases and the V segment lost 6 bases, leaving 9 bases of the junction unmatched. Written as DNA, the CDR3 is TGTGCCAGCTCCCAAGGGGGCCGGGGAACTGAAGCTTTCTTT. The encoded protein is CASSQGGRGTEAFF.

This clone was counted only a few times. This chain joins TRBV16 and TRBJ2-3; D unresolved. Germline V gene lookup returns CDR1 KGHSY and CDR2 FQNENV. The CDR3 consists of 14 residues. V was shortened by 0 bases and J by 2 bases, with 6 bases between the two germline ends. The CDR3 protein is CASSQSAVTDTQYF. In DNA, the CDR3 is TGTGCCAGCAGCCAATCCGCAGTCACAGATACGCAGTATTTT.

The rearrangement uses TRBV6-1 and TRBJ2-7; D may be TRBD1 (5 bases). CDR1 and CDR2 (germline): MNHNS, SASEGT. V was clipped by 3 bases and J by 12 bases, with 18 bases between them. The CDR3 loop spans 13 amino acids. This CDR3 reads CASSEGLGRVRYV. CDR3 coding DNA: TGTGCCAGCAGTGAGGGCTTGGGGCGCGTCAGGTACGTC.

This clone was observed a few times. The chain carries TRBV5-5 and TRBJ2-5; D is perhaps TRBD1 (5 bases). CDR1 is SGHKS and CDR2 is YYEKEE in the germline V gene (reference sequence). The CDR3 has 14 residues. V dropped 0 bases and J dropped 9 bases, with 15 bases sitting between them. CDR3 residues: CASSLEGPGRPQYF. CDR3 DNA: TGTGCCAGCAGCTTGGAGGGTCCAGGGCGACCCCAGTACTTC.

This clone appeared a single time. The chain uses TRBV5-4 and TRBJ1-1; D is perhaps TRBD1 (5 bases). The CDR3 length is 16 residues. Germline CDR1 is SGHNT and CDR2 is YYREEE (reference sequence). V lost 0 bases and J lost 1, with 13 bases in between. The CDR3 spells CASSLVGGLANTEAFF. The CDR3 region has the DNA TGTGCCAGCAGCTTGGTCGGGGGGTTGGCGAACACTGAAGCTTTCTTT.

This clone was seen only a few times. Here the CDR3 reads CASSYSFNRGDRAFF. Written as DNA, the CDR3 is TGTGCCAGCAGTTACTCGTTCAACAGGGGCGATCGGGCTTTCTTT. J is TRBJ1-1 and V is TRBV6-5, with 7 bases aligning to TRBD1. The trim removed 0 bases at V and 11 bases at J, leaving 12 bases unmatched. The CDR3 is made up of 15 amino acids. Germline CDR1 MNHEY, CDR2 SVGAGI.

This chain uses TRBV2 with TRBJ2-7; possibly TRBD2 for D (6 bases). The CDR3 runs to 15 residues. Trimming shortened V by 6 bases and J by 0 bases, and 15 bases separated the two germline ends. The germline CDR1 and CDR2 sequences are SNHLY and FYNNEI. Here the CDR3 reads CASREGTLPSYEQYF. As DNA, the CDR3 is TGTGCCAGCAGGGAGGGGACTCTACCCTCCTACGAGCAGTACTTC.

Of note for this clone: Other DNA variants within this sample encode the same CDR3. J is TRBJ2-1 and V is TRBV6-4; the D gene is possibly TRBD2 (6 bases). The germline gives CDR1 MRHNA, CDR2 SNTAGT. V was cut by 0 bases and J by 0 bases, with 6 bases left in between. CDR3 length equals 15 residues. CDR3 coding DNA: TGTGCCAGCAGTGACTCTAGCGGCTCCTACAATGAGCAGTTCTTC. This codes for CASSDSSGSYNEQFF.

The rearrangement uses TRBV28 and TRBJ2-3, with D possibly being TRBD2 (6 bases). Deletions cut 7 bases from V and 2 bases from J, with 13 bases between. CDR1 and CDR2 (germline): MDHEN, SYDVKM. The CDR3 loop spans 14 amino acids. The CDR3 loop reads CASKREAATDTQYF. The CDR3, as DNA: TGTGCCAGCAAGAGGGAGGCGGCCACAGATACGCAGTATTTT.

The V and J genes are TRBV28 and TRBJ1-2; 12 bases align to TRBD1. J was trimmed by 7 bases and V by 5 bases; bases with no gene match: 8. The germline V gene has CDR1 MDHEN and CDR2 SYDVKM. This CDR3 contains 15 residues. CDR3 DNA sequence: TGTGCCAGCAGTAGCCGGGACAGGGGGCAGGGTGGCTACACCTTC. Its translation is CASSSRDRGQGGYTF.